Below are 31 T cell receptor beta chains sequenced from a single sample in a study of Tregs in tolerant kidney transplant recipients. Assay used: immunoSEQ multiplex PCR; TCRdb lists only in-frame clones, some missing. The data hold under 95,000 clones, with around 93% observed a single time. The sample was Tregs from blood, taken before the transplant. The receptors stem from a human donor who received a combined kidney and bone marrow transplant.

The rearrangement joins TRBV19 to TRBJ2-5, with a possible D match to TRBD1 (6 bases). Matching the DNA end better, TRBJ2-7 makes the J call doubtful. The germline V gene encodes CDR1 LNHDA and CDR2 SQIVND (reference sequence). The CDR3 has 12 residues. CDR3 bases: TGTGCCAGTAGTACTCAGGGGTCCGAGCAGTACTTC. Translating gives CASSTQGSEQYF.

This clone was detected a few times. This CDR3 is CASTGTGNNQPQHF. Here the CDR3 DNA reads TGTGCCAGTACCGGGACAGGCAACAATCAGCCCCAGCATTTT. The chain is built from TRBV19 and TRBJ1-5, with 8 bases identical to TRBD1. From germline, CDR1 is LNHDA and CDR2 SQIVND (reference sequence). The CDR3 is 14 amino acids. V dropped 7 bases and J dropped 3; count of bases not matched to a gene: 5.

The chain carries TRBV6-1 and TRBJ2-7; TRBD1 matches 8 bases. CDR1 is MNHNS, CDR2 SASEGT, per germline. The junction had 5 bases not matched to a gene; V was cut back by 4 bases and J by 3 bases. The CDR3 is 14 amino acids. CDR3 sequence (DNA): TGTGCCAGCAGTGGGACAGGGAAGCTCTACGAGCAGTACTTC. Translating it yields CASSGTGKLYEQYF.

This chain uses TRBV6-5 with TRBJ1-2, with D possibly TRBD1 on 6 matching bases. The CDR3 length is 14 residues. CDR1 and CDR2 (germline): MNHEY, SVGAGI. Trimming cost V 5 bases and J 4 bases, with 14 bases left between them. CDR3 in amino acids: CASSRKTGTYGYTF. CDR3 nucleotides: TGTGCCAGCAGTCGTAAGACAGGAACCTATGGCTACACCTTC.

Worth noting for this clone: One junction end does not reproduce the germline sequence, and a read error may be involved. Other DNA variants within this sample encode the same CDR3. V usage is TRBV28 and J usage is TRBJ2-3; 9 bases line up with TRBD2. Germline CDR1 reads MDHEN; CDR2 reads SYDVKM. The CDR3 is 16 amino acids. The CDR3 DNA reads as TGTGCCAGCACCCCCCCGAGCGGGACTAGCACAGATACACAGTATTTT. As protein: CASTPPSGTSTDTQYF. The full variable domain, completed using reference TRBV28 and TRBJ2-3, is DVKVTQSSRYLVKRTGEKVFLECVQDMDHENMFWYRQDPGLGLRLIYFSYDVKMKEKGDIPEGYSVSREKKERFSLILESASTNQTSMYLCASTPPSGTSTDTQYFGPGTRLTVL.

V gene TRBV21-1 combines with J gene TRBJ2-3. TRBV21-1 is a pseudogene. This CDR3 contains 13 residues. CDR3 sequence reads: CASSTLGRVTQYF. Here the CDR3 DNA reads TGTGCCAGCAGCACCTTGGGGCGGGTTACGCAGTATTTT.

CDR3 bases: TGTGCCAGCAGTTACTCGCGGGGGACCAAAAACATTCAGTACTTC. Protein sequence: CASSYSRGTKNIQYF. V usage is TRBV6-5 and J usage is TRBJ2-4, with 7 bases lining up with TRBD2. The germline CDR1 and CDR2 sequences are MNHEY and SVGAGI. Unmatched junction bases numbered 1, after V lost 0 bases and J lost 2 bases. The CDR3 consists of 15 residues.

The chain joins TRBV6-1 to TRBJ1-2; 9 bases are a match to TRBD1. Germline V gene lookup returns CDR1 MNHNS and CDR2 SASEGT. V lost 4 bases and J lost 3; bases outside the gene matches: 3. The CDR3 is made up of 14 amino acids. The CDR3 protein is CASSAQGAHYGYTF. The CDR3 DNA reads TGTGCCAGCAGTGCACAGGGGGCGCACTATGGCTACACCTTC.

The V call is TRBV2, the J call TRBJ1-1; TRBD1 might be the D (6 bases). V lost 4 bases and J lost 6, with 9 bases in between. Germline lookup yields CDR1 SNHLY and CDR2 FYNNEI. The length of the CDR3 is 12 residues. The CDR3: CASSGRTAEAFF. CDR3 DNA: TGTGCCAGCAGTGGCCGGACAGCTGAAGCTTTCTTT.

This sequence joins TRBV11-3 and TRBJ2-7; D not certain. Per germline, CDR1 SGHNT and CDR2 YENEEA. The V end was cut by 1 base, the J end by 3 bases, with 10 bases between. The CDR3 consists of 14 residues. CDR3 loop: CASSLGFSFYEQYF. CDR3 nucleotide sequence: TGTGCCAGCAGCTTAGGTTTCAGCTTCTACGAGCAGTACTTC.

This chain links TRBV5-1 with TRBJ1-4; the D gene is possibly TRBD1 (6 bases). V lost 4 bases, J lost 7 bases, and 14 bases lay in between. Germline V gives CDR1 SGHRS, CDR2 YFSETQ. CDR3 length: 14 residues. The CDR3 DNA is TGCGCCAGCAGCCCTGAGGGGGTGGGTGAAAAACTGTTTTTT. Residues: CASSPEGVGEKLFF.

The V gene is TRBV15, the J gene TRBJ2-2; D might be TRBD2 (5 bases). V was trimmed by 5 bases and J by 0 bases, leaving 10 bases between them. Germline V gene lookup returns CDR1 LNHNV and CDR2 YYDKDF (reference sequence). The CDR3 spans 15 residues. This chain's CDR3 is CATSRSDTNTGELFF. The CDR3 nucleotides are TGTGCCACCAGCCGTAGCGATACGAACACCGGGGAGCTGTTTTTT.

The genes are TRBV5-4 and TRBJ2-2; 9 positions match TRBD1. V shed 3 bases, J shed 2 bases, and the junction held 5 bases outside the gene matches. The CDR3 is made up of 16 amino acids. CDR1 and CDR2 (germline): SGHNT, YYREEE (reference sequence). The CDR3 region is CASSSPGQGNTGELFF. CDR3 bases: TGTGCCAGCAGCTCACCGGGACAGGGAAACACCGGGGAGCTGTTTTTT.

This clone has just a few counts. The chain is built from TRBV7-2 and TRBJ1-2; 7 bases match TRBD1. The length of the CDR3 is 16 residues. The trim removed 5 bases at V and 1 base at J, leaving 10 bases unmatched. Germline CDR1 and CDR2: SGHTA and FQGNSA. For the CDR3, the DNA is TGTGCCAGCAGCACTTACCTCGGGACAGATAACTATGGCTACACCTTC. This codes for CASSTYLGTDNYGYTF.

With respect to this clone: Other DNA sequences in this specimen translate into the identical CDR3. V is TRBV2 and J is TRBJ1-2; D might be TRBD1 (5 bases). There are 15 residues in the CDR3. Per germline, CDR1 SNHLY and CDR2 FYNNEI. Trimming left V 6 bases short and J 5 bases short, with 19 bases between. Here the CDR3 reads CASSGRGGIGYGYTF. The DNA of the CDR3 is TGTGCCAGCAGCGGACGGGGGGGTATTGGGTATGGCTACACCTTC. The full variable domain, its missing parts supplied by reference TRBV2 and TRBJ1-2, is EPEVTQTPSHQVTQMGQEVILRCVPISNHLYFYWYRQILGQKVEFLVSFYNNEISEKSEIFDDQFSVERPDGSNFTLKIRSTKLEDSAMYFCASSGRGGIGYGYTFGSGTRLTVV.

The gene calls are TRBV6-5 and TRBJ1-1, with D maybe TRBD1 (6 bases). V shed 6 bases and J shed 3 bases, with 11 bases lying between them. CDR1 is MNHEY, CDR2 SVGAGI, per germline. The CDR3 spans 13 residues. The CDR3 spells CASRYNRDTEAFF. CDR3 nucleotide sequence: TGTGCCAGCAGGTACAACAGGGACACTGAAGCTTTCTTT.

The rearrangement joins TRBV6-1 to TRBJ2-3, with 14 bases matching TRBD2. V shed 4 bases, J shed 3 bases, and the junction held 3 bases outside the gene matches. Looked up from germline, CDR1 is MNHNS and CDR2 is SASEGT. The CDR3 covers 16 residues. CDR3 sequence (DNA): TGTGCCAGCAGTGGGGGACTAGCGGGAGTAACAGATACGCAGTATTTT. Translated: CASSGGLAGVTDTQYF.

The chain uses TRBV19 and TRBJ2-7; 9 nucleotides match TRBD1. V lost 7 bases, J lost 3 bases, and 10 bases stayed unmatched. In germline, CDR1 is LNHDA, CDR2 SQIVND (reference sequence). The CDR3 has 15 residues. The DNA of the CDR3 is TGTGCCAGTATGCAATCCGGGACAGGGCTCTACGAGCAGTACTTC. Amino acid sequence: CASMQSGTGLYEQYF.

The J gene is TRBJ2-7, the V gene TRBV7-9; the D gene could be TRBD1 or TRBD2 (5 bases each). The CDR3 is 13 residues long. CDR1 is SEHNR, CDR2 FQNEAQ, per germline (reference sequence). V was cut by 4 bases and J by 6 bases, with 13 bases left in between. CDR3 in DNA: TGTGCCAGCAGCTACGATGGGGGTAGCGAGCAGTACTTC. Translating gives CASSYDGGSEQYF. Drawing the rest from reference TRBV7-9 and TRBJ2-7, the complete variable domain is DTGVSQNPRHKITKRGQNVTFRCDPISEHNRLYWYRQTLGQGPEFLTYFQNEAQLEKSRLLSDRFSAERPKGSFSTLEIQRTEQGDSAMYLCASSYDGGSEQYFGPGTRLTVT.

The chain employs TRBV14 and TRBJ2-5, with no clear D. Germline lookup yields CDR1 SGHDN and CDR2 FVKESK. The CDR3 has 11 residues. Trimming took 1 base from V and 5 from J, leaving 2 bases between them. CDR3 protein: CASSQAETQYF. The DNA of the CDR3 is TGTGCCAGCAGCCAAGCCGAGACCCAGTACTTC.

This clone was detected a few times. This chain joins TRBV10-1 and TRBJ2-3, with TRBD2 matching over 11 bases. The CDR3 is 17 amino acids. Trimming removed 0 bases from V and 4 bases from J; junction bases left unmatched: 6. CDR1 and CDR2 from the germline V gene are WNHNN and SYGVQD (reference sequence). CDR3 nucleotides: TGCGCCAGCAGTGAGTCCTTTAGCGGGAGGGAATCAGATACGCAGTATTTT. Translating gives CASSESFSGRESDTQYF.

CDR3 region: CASSGRLAGTYNEQFF. As DNA, the CDR3 is TGCGCCAGCAGTGGTAGACTAGCGGGGACCTACAATGAGCAGTTCTTC. The genes are TRBV10-1 and TRBJ2-1; the match to TRBD2 covers 11 bases. The CDR3 has 16 residues. Germline assignment: CDR1 WNHNN and CDR2 SYGVQD (reference sequence). With V trimmed by 4 bases and J by 2 bases, 4 bases remained unmatched.

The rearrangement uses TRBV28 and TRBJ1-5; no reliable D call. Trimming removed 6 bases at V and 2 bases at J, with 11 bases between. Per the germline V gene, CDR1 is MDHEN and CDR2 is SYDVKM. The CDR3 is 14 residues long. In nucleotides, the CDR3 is TGTGCCAGCAGGAATACTGGACGCAATCAGCCCCAGCATTTT. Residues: CASRNTGRNQPQHF. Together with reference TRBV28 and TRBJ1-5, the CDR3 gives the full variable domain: DVKVTQSSRYLVKRTGEKVFLECVQDMDHENMFWYRQDPGLGLRLIYFSYDVKMKEKGDIPEGYSVSREKKERFSLILESASTNQTSMYLCASRNTGRNQPQHFGDGTRLSIL.

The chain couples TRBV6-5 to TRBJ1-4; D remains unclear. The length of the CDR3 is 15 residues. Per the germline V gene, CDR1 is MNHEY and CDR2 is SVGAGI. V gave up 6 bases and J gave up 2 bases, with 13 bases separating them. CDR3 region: CASSSTTETNEKLFF. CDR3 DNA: TGTGCCAGCAGCTCTACTACAGAGACTAATGAAAAACTGTTTTTT.

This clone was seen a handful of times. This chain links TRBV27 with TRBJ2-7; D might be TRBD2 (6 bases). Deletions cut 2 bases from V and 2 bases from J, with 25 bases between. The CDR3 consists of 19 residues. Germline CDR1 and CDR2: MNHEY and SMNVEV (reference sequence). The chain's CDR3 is CASSLRFGGRGAVPYEQYF. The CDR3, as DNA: TGTGCCAGCAGTTTACGTTTCGGAGGGCGAGGGGCTGTCCCCTACGAGCAGTACTTC.

The CDR3 here is CASSLGGDTQYF. DNA for the CDR3: TGCGCCAGCAGCTTGGGGGGAGATACGCAGTATTTT. This sequence joins TRBV5-1 and TRBJ2-3; no firm D call. There are 12 residues in the CDR3. The V end was cut by 0 bases, the J end by 5 bases, with 4 bases between. The germline V gene encodes CDR1 SGHRS and CDR2 YFSETQ.

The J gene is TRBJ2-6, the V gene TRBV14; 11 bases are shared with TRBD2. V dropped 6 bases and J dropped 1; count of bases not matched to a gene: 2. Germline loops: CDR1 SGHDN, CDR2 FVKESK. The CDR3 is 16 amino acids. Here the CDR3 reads CASRLAGASGANVLTF. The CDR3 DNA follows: TGTGCCAGCAGACTAGCGGGAGCTTCTGGGGCCAACGTCCTGACTTTC.

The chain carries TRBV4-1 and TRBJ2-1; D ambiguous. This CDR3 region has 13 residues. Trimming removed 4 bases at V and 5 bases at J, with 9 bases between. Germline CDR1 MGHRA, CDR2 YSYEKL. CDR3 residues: CASSPRVDNEQFF. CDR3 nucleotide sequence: TGCGCCAGCAGCCCCAGAGTAGACAATGAGCAGTTCTTC.

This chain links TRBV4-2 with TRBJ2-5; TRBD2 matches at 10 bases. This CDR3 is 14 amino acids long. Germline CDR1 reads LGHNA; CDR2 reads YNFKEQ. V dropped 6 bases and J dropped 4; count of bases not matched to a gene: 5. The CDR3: CASSLRLAGETQYF. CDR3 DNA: TGTGCCAGCAGTCTTAGACTAGCGGGAGAGACCCAGTACTTC.

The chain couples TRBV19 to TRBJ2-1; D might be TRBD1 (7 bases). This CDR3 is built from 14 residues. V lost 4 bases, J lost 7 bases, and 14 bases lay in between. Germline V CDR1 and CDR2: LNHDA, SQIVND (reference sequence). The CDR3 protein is CASSTAGGTNEQFF. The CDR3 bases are TGTGCCAGTAGTACGGCAGGGGGGACGAATGAGCAGTTCTTC.

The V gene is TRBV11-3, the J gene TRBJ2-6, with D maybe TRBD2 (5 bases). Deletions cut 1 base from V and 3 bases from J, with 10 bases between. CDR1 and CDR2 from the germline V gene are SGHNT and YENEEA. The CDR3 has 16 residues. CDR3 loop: CASSLGGSVGANVLTF. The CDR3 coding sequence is TGTGCCAGCAGCTTAGGTGGGAGTGTTGGGGCCAACGTCCTGACTTTC. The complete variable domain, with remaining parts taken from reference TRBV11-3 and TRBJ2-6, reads EAGVVQSPRYKIIEKKQPVAFWCNPISGHNTLYWYLQNLGQGPELLIRYENEEAVDDSQLPKDRFSAERLKGVDSTLKIQPAELGDSAVYLCASSLGGSVGANVLTFGAGSRLTVL.